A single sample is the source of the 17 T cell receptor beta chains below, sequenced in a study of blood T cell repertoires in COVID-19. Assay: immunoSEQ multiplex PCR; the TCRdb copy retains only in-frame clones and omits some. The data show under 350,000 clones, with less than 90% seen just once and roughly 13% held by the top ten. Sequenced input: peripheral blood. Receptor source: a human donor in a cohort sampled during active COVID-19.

The CDR3 here is CASSLALSAKFWETQYF. The CDR3 DNA sequence: TGTGCCAGCAGCTTAGCGTTGAGCGCGAAGTTTTGGGAGACCCAGTACTTC. V and J are TRBV7-9 and TRBJ2-5; D ambiguous. Germline CDR1 is SEHNR and CDR2 is FQNEAQ (reference sequence). The CDR3 sequence is 17 residues long. The V gene lost 0 bases and the J gene lost 5 bases, with 19 bases spanning the gap.

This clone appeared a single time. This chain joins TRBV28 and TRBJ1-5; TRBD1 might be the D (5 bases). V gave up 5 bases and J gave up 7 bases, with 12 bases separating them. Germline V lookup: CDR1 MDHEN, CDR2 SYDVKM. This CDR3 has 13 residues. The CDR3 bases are TGTGCCAGCAGTGGGGGGGTGACCCAGCCCCAGCATTTT. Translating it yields CASSGGVTQPQHF.

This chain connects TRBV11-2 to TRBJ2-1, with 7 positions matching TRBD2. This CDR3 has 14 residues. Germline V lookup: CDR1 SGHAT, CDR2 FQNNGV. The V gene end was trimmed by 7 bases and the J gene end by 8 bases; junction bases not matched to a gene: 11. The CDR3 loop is CASTIGTNSDEQFF. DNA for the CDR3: TGTGCCAGCACCATCGGGACTAATTCGGATGAGCAGTTCTTC.

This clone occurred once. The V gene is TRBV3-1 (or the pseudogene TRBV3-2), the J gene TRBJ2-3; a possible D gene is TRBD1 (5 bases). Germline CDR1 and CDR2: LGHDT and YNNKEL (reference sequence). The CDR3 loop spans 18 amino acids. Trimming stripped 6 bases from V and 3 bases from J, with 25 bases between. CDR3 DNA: TGTGCCAGCAGTTCAGTGAGCCGCAGGGTTTTCAGAACAGATACGCAGTATTTT. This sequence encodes CASSSVSRRVFRTDTQYF.

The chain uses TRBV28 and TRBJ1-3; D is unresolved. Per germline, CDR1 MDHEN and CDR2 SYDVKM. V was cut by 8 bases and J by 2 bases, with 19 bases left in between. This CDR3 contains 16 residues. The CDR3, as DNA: TGTGCCAGCTCCCCTCGTCGAGGGCTTGCTGGAAACACCATATATTTT. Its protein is CASSPRRGLAGNTIYF.

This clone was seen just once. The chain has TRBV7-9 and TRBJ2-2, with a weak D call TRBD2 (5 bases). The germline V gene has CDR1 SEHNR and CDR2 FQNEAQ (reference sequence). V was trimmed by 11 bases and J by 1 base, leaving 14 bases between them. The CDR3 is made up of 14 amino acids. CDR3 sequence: CAVEGPLNTGELFF. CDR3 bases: TGTGCCGTAGAGGGCCCCCTGAACACCGGGGAGCTGTTTTTT.

The CDR3 DNA reads as TGTGCCAGCAGCTTAGATTTCGTTCAGCCCCAGCATTTT. Translating it yields CASSLDFVQPQHF. The chain recombines TRBV11-2 with TRBJ1-5, with no clear D. Germline V lookup: CDR1 SGHAT, CDR2 FQNNGV. This CDR3 contains 13 residues. Trimming cost V 0 bases and J 6 bases, with 6 bases left between them.

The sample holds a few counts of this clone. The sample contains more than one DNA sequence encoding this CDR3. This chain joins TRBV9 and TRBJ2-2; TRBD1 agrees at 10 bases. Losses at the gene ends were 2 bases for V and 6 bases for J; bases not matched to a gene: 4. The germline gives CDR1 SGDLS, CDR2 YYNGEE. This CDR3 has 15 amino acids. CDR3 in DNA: TGTGCCAGCAGCGTCGCCGGGACAGGGGCCGGGGAGCTGTTTTTT. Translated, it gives CASSVAGTGAGELFF.

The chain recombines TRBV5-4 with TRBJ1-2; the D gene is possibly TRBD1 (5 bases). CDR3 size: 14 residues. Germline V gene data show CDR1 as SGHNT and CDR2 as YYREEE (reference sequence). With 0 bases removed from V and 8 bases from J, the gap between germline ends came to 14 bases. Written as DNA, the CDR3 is TGTGCCAGCAGCTTGGAGGACACCCCCGCGGGCTACACCTTC. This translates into CASSLEDTPAGYTF.

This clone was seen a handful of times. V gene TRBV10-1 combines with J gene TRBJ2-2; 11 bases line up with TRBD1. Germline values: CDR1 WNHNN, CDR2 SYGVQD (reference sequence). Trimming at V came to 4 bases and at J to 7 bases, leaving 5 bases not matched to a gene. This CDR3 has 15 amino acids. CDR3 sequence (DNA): TGCGCCAGCAGTGCGGGGGGACAGGGGGACGGGGAGCTGTTTTTT. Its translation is CASSAGGQGDGELFF.

Written as DNA, the CDR3 is TGTGCCAGCAGCCTTGGACGGGGAGATAAGCAGTACTTC. This translates into CASSLGRGDKQYF. The V call is TRBV28, the J call TRBJ2-7; perhaps TRBD2 as D (5 bases). The V end lost 6 bases, the J end lost 8 bases, and 17 bases lay between the germline ends. The CDR3 runs to 13 residues. The V gene's germline CDR1 is MDHEN and CDR2 SYDVKM. Full variable domain (outside the CDR3, taken from reference TRBV28 and TRBJ2-7): DVKVTQSSRYLVKRTGEKVFLECVQDMDHENMFWYRQDPGLGLRLIYFSYDVKMKEKGDIPEGYSVSREKKERFSLILESASTNQTSMYLCASSLGRGDKQYFGPGTRLTVT.

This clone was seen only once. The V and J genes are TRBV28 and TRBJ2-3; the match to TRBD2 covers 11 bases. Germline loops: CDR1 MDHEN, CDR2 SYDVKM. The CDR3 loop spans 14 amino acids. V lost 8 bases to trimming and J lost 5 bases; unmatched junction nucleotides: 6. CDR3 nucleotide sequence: TGTGCCAGCCGTAGCGGGAGGGCCTTAGATACGCAGTATTTT. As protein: CASRSGRALDTQYF.

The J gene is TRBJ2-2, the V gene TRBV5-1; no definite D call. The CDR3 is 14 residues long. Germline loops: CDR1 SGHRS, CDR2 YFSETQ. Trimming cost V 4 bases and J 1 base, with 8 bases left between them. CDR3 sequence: CASSEELNTGELFF. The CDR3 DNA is TGCGCCAGCAGCGAAGAGCTGAACACCGGGGAGCTGTTTTTT.

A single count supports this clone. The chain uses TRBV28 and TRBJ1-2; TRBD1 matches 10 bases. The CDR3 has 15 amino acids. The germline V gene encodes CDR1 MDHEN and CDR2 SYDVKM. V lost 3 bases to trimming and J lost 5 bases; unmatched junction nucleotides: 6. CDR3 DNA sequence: TGTGCCAGCAGTTTTGGCGGGACAGGGGAATATGGCTACACCTTC. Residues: CASSFGGTGEYGYTF.

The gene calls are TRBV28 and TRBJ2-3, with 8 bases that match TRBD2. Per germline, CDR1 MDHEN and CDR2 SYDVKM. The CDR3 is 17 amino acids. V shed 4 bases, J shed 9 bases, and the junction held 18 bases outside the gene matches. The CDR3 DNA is TGTGCCAGCAGTTCCCCCGCGGGGGGTGTCGGTGGTAGAACGCAGTATTTT. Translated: CASSSPAGGVGGRTQYF.

The CDR3 loop reads CASSLSTGRKLFF. DNA for the CDR3: TGTGCCAGCAGTTTATCGACAGGAAGAAAACTGTTTTTT. The gene calls are TRBV27 and TRBJ1-4; D perhaps matches TRBD1 (6 bases). Between the trimmed V and J ends, which lost 0 bases and 10 bases, there was a span of 9 bases. Germline V gives CDR1 MNHEY, CDR2 SMNVEV (reference sequence). This CDR3 is 13 amino acids long.

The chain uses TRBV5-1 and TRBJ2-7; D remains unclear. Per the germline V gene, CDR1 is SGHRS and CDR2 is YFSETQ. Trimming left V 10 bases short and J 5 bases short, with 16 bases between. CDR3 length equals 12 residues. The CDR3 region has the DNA TGCGCCTCCCGTTACGATACTAACGAGCAGTACTTC. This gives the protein CASRYDTNEQYF.